This is a list of T cell receptor beta chains from one sample in a study of cytomegalovirus exposure and HLA in healthy donors. Produced via immunoSEQ multiplex PCR; TCRdb's table is partial and in-frame only. The data show 110,000 to 150,000 clones, 70% seen once. Sequenced input: PBMCs. Receptors originate from a woman aged 60-75 years in good health and CMV-seropositive. CDR3s include the opening cysteine and the closing phenylalanine or tryptophan. Each record gives: D gene, clone size, V gene, J gene, CDR3 DNA, CDR3 protein. The D gene is left open where the match is weak. Clone size is given for some rows only: seen once, a few or many times, or a class if the clone is expanded.

D gene: TRBD1; clone size: NA; V gene: TRBV19; J gene: TRBJ2-7; CDR3 DNA: TGTGCCAGTAGTACGCCGCGGACAGGGAGCGCCTACGAGCAGTACTTC; CDR3 protein: CASSTPRTGSAYEQYF
D gene: NA; clone size: NA; V gene: TRBV19; J gene: TRBJ1-1; CDR3 DNA: TGTGCCAGTAGTGTAGGACCTTTTCGGCAAGGAGGACTTTCGAACACTGAAGCTTTCTTT; CDR3 protein: CASSVGPFRQGGLSNTEAFF
D gene: TRBD1; clone size: NA; V gene: TRBV27; J gene: TRBJ2-1; CDR3 DNA: TGTGCCAGCAGTAGTTTTGGGACAGGGGTGTACAATGAGCAGTTCTTC; CDR3 protein: CASSSFGTGVYNEQFF
D gene: NA; clone size: NA; V gene: TRBV19; J gene: TRBJ1-4; CDR3 DNA: TGTGCCAGCACACTGGAGGGACGGTCTAATGAAAAACTGTTTTTT; CDR3 protein: CASTLEGRSNEKLFF
D gene: TRBD2; clone size: few; V gene: TRBV9; J gene: TRBJ2-3; CDR3 DNA: TGTGCCAGCAGTCATAGCGGGAGGCTTACAGATACGCAGTATTTT; CDR3 protein: CASSHSGRLTDTQYF
D gene: NA; clone size: NA; V gene: TRBV14; J gene: TRBJ2-2; CDR3 DNA: TGTGCCAGCAGCCAAGGGACAGATATTACCGGGGAGCTGTTTTTT; CDR3 protein: CASSQGTDITGELFF
D gene: TRBD1; clone size: NA; V gene: TRBV6-1; J gene: TRBJ1-2; CDR3 DNA: TGTGCCAGCAGCGCGGACAGGGCGTTTGGCTACACCTTC; CDR3 protein: CASSADRAFGYTF
D gene: NA; clone size: NA; V gene: TRBV2; J gene: TRBJ2-3; CDR3 DNA: TGTGCCAGCACCTCACACAGGGCCGTCACAGATACGCAGTATTTT; CDR3 protein: CASTSHRAVTDTQYF
D gene: TRBD2; clone size: NA; V gene: TRBV5-4; J gene: TRBJ2-2; CDR3 DNA: TGTGCCAGCAGCTTCCGGACTAGCGGGAACACCGGGGAGCTGTTTTTT; CDR3 protein: CASSFRTSGNTGELFF
D gene: NA; clone size: NA; V gene: TRBV7-9; J gene: TRBJ1-1; CDR3 DNA: TGTGCCAGCAGCTTAGAACAGGAGGGCACTGAAGCTTTCTTT; CDR3 protein: CASSLEQEGTEAFF